This entry is about one TCR beta chain. The antigen remains undetermined. In germline, CDR1 is MNHEY, CDR2 SMNVEV (reference sequence). The CDR3 runs to 14 residues. The data are from a study of shared clonotypes between healthy human individuals. Whole-study context: Aged between 18 and 49, the donors were a couple of women and three men.

Original methodology: As immunoSEQ supplied junction-only sequences (without quality scores), filtering differed. Assay used: immunoSEQ multiplex PCR; TCRdb lists only in-frame clones, some missing. The DNA gave D and trimming, while V, J and clone size come from that table. The sample lists some 2,000,000 clones, about 95% occurring once. Whole-study findings and limits: Naive subsets, compared against memory subsets, generally had larger estimated richness values. The generation probabilities recorded for non-shared clonotypes fell below those of clonotypes shared by all four donors.

Positively selected for CCR7, the CD45RO-negative cells used as naive CD8 cells excluded terminally differentiated effector memory CD45RA+ cells. The specimen sequenced was naive CD8+ T cells sorted from blood. The chain carries TRBV27 and TRBJ2-2, with TRBD1 matching over 10 bases. The source is a man aged 18 to 30 in good health. The CDR3 loop reads CAVSRDRGIGELFF. As DNA, the CDR3 is TGTGCAGTTTCAAGGGACAGGGGAATCGGGGAGCTGTTTTTT.